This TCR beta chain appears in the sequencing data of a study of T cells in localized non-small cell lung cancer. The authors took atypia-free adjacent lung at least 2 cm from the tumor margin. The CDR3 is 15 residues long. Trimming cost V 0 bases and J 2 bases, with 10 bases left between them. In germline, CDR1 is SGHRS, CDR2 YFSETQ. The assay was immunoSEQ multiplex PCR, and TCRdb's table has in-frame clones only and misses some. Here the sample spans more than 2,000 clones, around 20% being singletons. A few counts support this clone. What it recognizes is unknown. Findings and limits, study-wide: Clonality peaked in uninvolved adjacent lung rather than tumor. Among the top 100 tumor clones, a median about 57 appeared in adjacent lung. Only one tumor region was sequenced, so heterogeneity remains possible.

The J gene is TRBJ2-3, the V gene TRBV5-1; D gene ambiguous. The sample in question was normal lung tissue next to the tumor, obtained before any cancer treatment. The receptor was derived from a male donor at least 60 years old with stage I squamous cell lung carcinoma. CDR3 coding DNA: TGCGCCAGCAGCTTGGCCAGAGTAGCCACAGATACGCAGTATTTT. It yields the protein CASSLARVATDTQYF.